The T cell receptor (beta chain) under discussion was sequenced for a study of glioma-infiltrating T cells after dendritic cell vaccination (dated by TCRdb to the mid-2010s). For context, the study as a whole: The cohort comprised approximately 15 glioblastoma patients from Phase I and II dendritic cell vaccination trials, 9 newly diagnosed and 6 with recurrent disease. Between the early 2000s and the early 2010s, the patients were given dendritic cell vaccination pulsed with autologous tumor lysate. The vaccine was prepared from monocyte-derived dendritic cells that were cultured for seven days with IL-4 and GM-CSF and then pulsed overnight with autologous tumor lysate. Each patient was given three intradermal dendritic cell vaccine injections, spaced two weeks apart, in the arm below the axilla. Tumor-infiltrating lymphocyte content was quantified and tumor and blood repertoires were compared in dendritic cell-vaccinated glioblastoma patients by deep sequencing of TCR beta CDR3 regions. Survival after dendritic cell vaccination was correlated with TCR sequencing metrics such as TIL content and the overlap between tumor and blood repertoires.

At the junction V is shortened by 5 bases and J by 4 bases; bases outside the gene matches: 10. Inclusive of the bounding cysteine and phenylalanine, the CDR3 is 17 residues long. Only the CDR3 DNA stays, 51 bases, in frame from base 1. The germline V gene (reference sequence) supplies CDR1 LNHDA and CDR2 SQIVND. Selection of patients required sufficient residual fresh-frozen tumor tissue and over two years of available survival data. Although molecular status otherwise differed among the glioblastoma patients, no patient had an isocitrate dehydrogenase mutation. PBMC were collected before vaccination, two weeks after the third vaccination, and at tumor progression if progression occurred. The Qiagen DNeasy Blood extraction Kit was used for extraction of genomic DNA. Overall results and qualifications from the work: After dendritic cell vaccination, a higher estimated pretreatment TIL content predicted longer time to progression and longer overall survival. TCR clonality showed no direct relationship with survival, which suggests that a diverse polyclonal response may matter. The cohort was small and heterogeneous, only a few patients had full blood and tumor sets, and even fewer had initial-recurrent tumor pairs. The response model built on TCR overlap across three groups was characterized as speculative, with prospective validation still needed.

As for this clone: Its antigen remains unidentified. The record has no base qualities; no much larger clone is one base away.

The immunoSEQ assay amplified TCRB CDR3 regions from about 2 micrograms of genomic DNA, or from all available DNA when less than that amount was available. For multiplex PCR, 60 forward primers for TCR V beta segments and 13 reverse primers for J beta segments were used. To estimate the number of reads per starting template, synthetic control templates were added to each sample at limiting dilution. Reads of 87 bp were generated by sequencing on the Illumina HiSeq System. The original pipeline was this. PCR and sequencing errors were removed by a nearest neighbor algorithm that merged closely related sequences. TCR overlap was measured as the percentage of unique tumor TCR beta sequences also present in the same patient's peripheral blood. Imported from immuneACCESS, the table was reduced by TCRdb to in-frame sequences with V and J called. These copies leave out some clones; in studies compared against another copy, an unresolved V gene accounts for under half, and the cause of the remainder is not known. V, J and clone size reflect that table, while D and trimming were determined from the DNA. This sample lists around 96,000 clones; 70% to 80% were detected once. The top ten clonotypes cover around 5.9% of the sample.

This material consisted of blood, taken before dendritic cell vaccination. The rearranged segments are TRBV19 and TRBJ2-3; the junction holds 12 bases that match TRBD2. The source of this sequence is a human donor with glioblastoma. The encoded CDR3 is CASSSLAGGLTADTQYF. Read as DNA, the sequence is TGTGCCAGTAGTTCGCTAGCGGGAGGGCTTACAGCAGATACGCAGTATTTT.